The 21 T cell receptor beta chains below come from one sample, sequenced in a study of cytomegalovirus exposure and HLA in healthy donors. In the PCR, 60 Vbeta and 13 Jbeta primers were used. TCRdb's table, derived via immunoSEQ multiplex PCR, lists solely in-frame clones and lacks some. The sample consists of 170,000 or so clones, around 84% of them appearing once. Sequencing used PBMCs. Source of these receptors: a man between 18 and 29 years old in good health and CMV-seronegative.

This chain uses TRBV2 with TRBJ2-5, with TRBD1 matching over 7 bases. Per the germline V gene, CDR1 is SNHLY and CDR2 is FYNNEI. The CDR3 has 14 amino acids. The J segment lost 5 bases and the V segment lost 7 bases, leaving 10 bases of the junction unmatched. CDR3 in amino acids: CASKFSGGAETQYF. CDR3 bases: TGTGCCAGCAAATTCTCAGGGGGTGCCGAGACCCAGTACTTC.

This rearrangement joins TRBV20-1 to TRBJ2-5; tentative D call: TRBD2 (6 bases). The DNA matches TRBJ2-7 better at its end, which makes the J call doubtful. This CDR3 has 11 amino acids. Germline CDR1 and CDR2: DFQATT and SNEGSKA (reference sequence). CDR3 region: CSATGVDEQYF. In DNA, the CDR3 is TGCAGTGCTACGGGGGTCGACGAGCAGTACTTC.

This chain connects TRBV6-6 to TRBJ1-4, with D possibly matching TRBD1 (6 bases). With 7 bases removed from V and 8 bases from J, the gap between germline ends came to 17 bases. The CDR3 is 14 amino acids. Germline CDR1 is MNHNY and CDR2 is SVGAGI (reference sequence). The CDR3 sequence: CASKIGQGSEKLFF. In nucleotides, the CDR3 is TGTGCCAGCAAGATTGGGCAGGGGAGCGAAAAACTGTTTTTT.

The chain couples TRBV10-3 to TRBJ2-2, with D hard to call. The CDR3 spans 15 residues. The V end lost 2 bases, the J end lost 3 bases, and 10 bases lay between the germline ends. The germline V gene encodes CDR1 ENHRY and CDR2 SYGVKD. Here the CDR3 DNA reads TGTGCCATCAGTGAGCCCTACGTGGACACCGGGGAGCTGTTTTTT. This translates into CAISEPYVDTGELFF.

This chain links TRBV7-3 with TRBJ2-1; 9 bases fit TRBD2. The trim removed 5 bases at V and 10 bases at J, leaving 6 bases unmatched. The V gene's germline CDR1 is SGHTA and CDR2 FQGTGA. The CDR3 totals 13 residues. CDR3 region: CASSLSGGGEQFF. CDR3 bases: TGTGCCAGCAGCCTTAGCGGGGGCGGGGAGCAGTTCTTC.

V usage is TRBV28 and J usage is TRBJ2-7, with 7 nucleotides matching TRBD2. Germline lookup yields CDR1 MDHEN and CDR2 SYDVKM. This CDR3 has 16 amino acids. The V gene end was trimmed by 5 bases and the J gene end by 0 bases; junction bases not matched to a gene: 10. CDR3 in DNA: TGTGCCAGCAGTCCCCTAGCGGACTTAATCTCCTACGAGCAGTACTTC. Amino acids: CASSPLADLISYEQYF.

The V call is TRBV5-1, the J call TRBJ2-2, with TRBD1 matching 9 bases. V lost 2 bases, J lost 3 bases, and 2 bases stayed unmatched. The CDR3 is made up of 15 amino acids. CDR1 is SGHRS, CDR2 YFSETQ, per germline. The CDR3 nucleotides read TGCGCCAGCAGCTTCCGGACAGGGGACACCGGGGAGCTGTTTTTT. Translating gives CASSFRTGDTGELFF.

The genes are TRBV9 and TRBJ1-6; D is possibly TRBD1 (5 bases). V lost 4 bases and J lost 6, with 17 bases in between. CDR3 length: 16 residues. Germline CDR1 and CDR2: SGDLS and YYNGEE. The CDR3 is CASSPGGGRGNSPLHF. For the CDR3, the DNA is TGTGCCAGCAGCCCCGGGGGGGGAAGGGGTAATTCACCCCTCCACTTT.

The chain joins TRBV4-2 to TRBJ1-2; D gene unclear. Germline CDR1 LGHNA, CDR2 YNFKEQ. This CDR3 is built from 11 residues. V lost 4 bases, J lost 7 bases, and 7 bases lay in between. CDR3 nucleotide sequence: TGTGCCAGCAGCCTGGAGGGTGGCTACACCTTC. It translates to CASSLEGGYTF.

V gene TRBV5-6 combines with J gene TRBJ2-5; TRBD2 agrees at 14 bases. CDR1 is SGHDT, CDR2 YYEEEE, per germline. The trim removed 3 bases at V and 4 bases at J, leaving 5 bases unmatched. This CDR3 region has 16 residues. CDR3 nucleotide sequence: TGTGCCAGCAGCTGGGGACTAGCGGGGGAAGGAGAGACCCAGTACTTC. As protein: CASSWGLAGEGETQYF.

This sequence joins TRBV4-1 and TRBJ1-1; 9 nucleotides line up with TRBD1. The trim removed 4 bases at V and 1 base at J, leaving 10 bases unmatched. Germline CDR1 MGHRA, CDR2 YSYEKL. The CDR3 sequence is 17 residues long. CDR3 nucleotide sequence: TGCGCCAGCAGCCGCCCTACCGGGACAGGGACGAACACTGAAGCTTTCTTT. Translating gives CASSRPTGTGTNTEAFF.

This chain connects TRBV11-3 to TRBJ2-7; 11 positions agree with TRBD2. This CDR3 is 16 amino acids long. V trimming: 1 base; J trimming: 3 bases; junction bases outside the gene matches: 5. The germline gives CDR1 SGHNT, CDR2 YENEEA. The CDR3 protein is CASSLGPTSGGYEQYF. DNA of the CDR3: TGTGCCAGCAGCTTAGGCCCAACTAGCGGGGGCTACGAGCAGTACTTC.

This sequence joins TRBV2 and TRBJ1-5, with 7 bases identical to TRBD1. Germline V gene sequence: CDR1 SNHLY, CDR2 FYNNEI. The CDR3 sequence is 15 residues long. J gave up 5 bases and V 5 bases, and 9 bases lay outside the gene matches. In DNA, the CDR3 is TGTGCCAGCAGTCATACAGGGGTTCGGGATCAGCCCCAGCATTTT. Translating it yields CASSHTGVRDQPQHF.

The V gene is TRBV19, the J gene TRBJ2-3; 7 bases line up with TRBD1. CDR1 LNHDA and CDR2 SQIVND come from the germline V gene (reference sequence). The trim removed 8 bases at V and 2 bases at J, leaving 1 base unmatched. The CDR3 is 12 amino acids. CDR3 in amino acids: CASGQATDTQYF. The CDR3 nucleotides are TGTGCCAGTGGACAGGCCACAGATACGCAGTATTTT.

The chain employs TRBV5-4 and TRBJ1-3; TRBD1 is a possible D gene (5 bases). This CDR3 is 13 amino acids long. V gave up 0 bases and J gave up 5 bases, with 6 bases separating them. Germline V gene data show CDR1 as SGHNT and CDR2 as YYREEE (reference sequence). The CDR3 reads CASSLEGRNTIYF. CDR3 in DNA: TGTGCCAGCAGCTTGGAGGGGCGAAACACCATATATTTT.

This chain links TRBV19 with TRBJ2-5; TRBD1 agrees at 9 bases. Germline lookup yields CDR1 LNHDA and CDR2 SQIVND (reference sequence). V dropped 10 bases and J dropped 5; count of bases not matched to a gene: 8. The CDR3 spans 13 residues. CDR3 DNA sequence: TGTGCCACAGGACAGGGGCCACGGGAGACCCAGTACTTC. Its translation: CATGQGPRETQYF.

CDR3 amino acids: CASYAQRDRSRETQYF. CDR3 sequence (DNA): TGTGCCAGCTACGCCCAAAGGGACAGGTCAAGGGAGACCCAGTACTTC. The chain combines TRBV21-1 with TRBJ2-5; the DNA was not used to check the table's D call, TRBD1. TRBV21-1 is marked as a pseudogene. This CDR3 has 16 amino acids.

This clone was recorded only once. This rearrangement joins TRBV4-1 to TRBJ2-4; 7 bases agree with TRBD1. Germline CDR1 and CDR2: MGHRA and YSYEKL. V lost 0 bases and J lost 5; bases outside the gene matches: 7. CDR3 length: 16 residues. The DNA for the CDR3 is TGCGCCAGCAGCCAAGATGAACAGGGGAAGGAAAACATTCAGTACTTC. Its protein product is CASSQDEQGKENIQYF.

A single count supports this clone. The V and J genes are TRBV2 and TRBJ1-3, with D tentatively TRBD1 (6 bases). Trimming shortened V by 6 bases and J by 0 bases, and 9 bases separated the two germline ends. The CDR3 extends over 14 amino acids. Germline loops: CDR1 SNHLY, CDR2 FYNNEI. The CDR3 protein is CASREQGSGNTIYF. The CDR3 bases are TGTGCCAGCAGGGAACAGGGCTCTGGAAACACCATATATTTT.

This chain's CDR3 is CASSSRGGETQYF. The CDR3 nucleotides are TGTGCCAGCAGCTCTAGGGGTGGAGAGACCCAGTACTTC. The genes are TRBV7-2 and TRBJ2-5, with D perhaps TRBD1 (5 bases). V was pared by 4 bases and J by 4 bases, with 10 bases between. Germline CDR1 SGHTA, CDR2 FQGNSA. This CDR3 contains 13 residues. The entire variable domain, with the rest obtained from reference TRBV7-2 and TRBJ2-5, is as follows: GAGVSQSPSNKVTEKGKDVELRCDPISGHTALYWYRQSLGQGLEFLIYFQGNSAPDKSGLPSDRFSAERTGGSVSTLTIQRTQQEDSAVYLCASSSRGGETQYFGPGTRLLVL.

The table lists this clone with a few counts. CDR3 loop: CASTQGTSGYNEQFF. CDR3 DNA: TGTGCCAGTACCCAGGGGACTAGCGGCTACAATGAGCAGTTCTTC. The chain employs TRBV19 and TRBJ2-1; 11 bases are shared with TRBD2. This CDR3 is 15 amino acids long. Trimming removed 7 bases from V and 3 bases from J; junction bases left unmatched: 5. CDR1 and CDR2 from the germline V gene are LNHDA and SQIVND (reference sequence). The full variable domain, completed using reference TRBV19 and TRBJ2-1, is DGGITQSPKYLFRKEGQNVTLSCEQNLNHDAMYWYRQDPGQGLRLIYYSQIVNDFQKGDIAEGYSVSREKKESFPLTVTSAQKNPTAFYLCASTQGTSGYNEQFFGPGTRLTVL.